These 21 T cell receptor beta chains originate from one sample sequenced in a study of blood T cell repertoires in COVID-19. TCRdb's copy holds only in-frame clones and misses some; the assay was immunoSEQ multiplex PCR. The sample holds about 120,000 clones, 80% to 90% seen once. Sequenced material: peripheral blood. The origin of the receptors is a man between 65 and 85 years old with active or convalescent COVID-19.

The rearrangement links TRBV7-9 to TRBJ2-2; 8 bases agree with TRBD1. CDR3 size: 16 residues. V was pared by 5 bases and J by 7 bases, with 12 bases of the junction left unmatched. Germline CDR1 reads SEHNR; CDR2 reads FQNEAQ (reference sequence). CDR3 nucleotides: TGTGCCAGCAGCCTGGGGCAGGGGGCGAGTGGCGGGGAGCTGTTTTTT. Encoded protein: CASSLGQGASGGELFF.

This CDR3 reads CASSQGIPSYEQYF. The CDR3 DNA follows: TGTGCCAGCAGCCAGGGGATACCGTCCTACGAGCAGTACTTC. The chain combines TRBV5-6 with TRBJ2-7; D may be TRBD1 (6 bases). V was shortened by 4 bases and J by 1 base, with 12 bases between the two germline ends. Germline assignment: CDR1 SGHDT and CDR2 YYEEEE. The CDR3 is 14 amino acids. Full variable domain (remainder filled in from reference TRBV5-6 and TRBJ2-7): DAGVTQSPTHLIKTRGQQVTLRCSPKSGHDTVSWYQQALGQGPQFIFQYYEEEERQRGNFPDRFSGHQFPNYSSELNVNALLLGDSALYLCASSQGIPSYEQYFGPGTRLTVT.

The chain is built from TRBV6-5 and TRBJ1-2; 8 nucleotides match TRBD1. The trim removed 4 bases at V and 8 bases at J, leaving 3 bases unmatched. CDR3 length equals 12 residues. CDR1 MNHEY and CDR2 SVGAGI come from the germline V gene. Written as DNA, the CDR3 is TGTGCCAGCAGTTCACAGGGGGAGGGCTACACCTTC. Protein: CASSSQGEGYTF.

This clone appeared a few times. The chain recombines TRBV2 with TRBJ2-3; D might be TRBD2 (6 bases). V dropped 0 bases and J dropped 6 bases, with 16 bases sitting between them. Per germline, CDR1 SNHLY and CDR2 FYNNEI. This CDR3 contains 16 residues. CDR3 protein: CASSEAGLSNSDTQYF. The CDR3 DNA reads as TGTGCCAGCAGTGAAGCGGGACTTTCTAACTCGGATACGCAGTATTTT.

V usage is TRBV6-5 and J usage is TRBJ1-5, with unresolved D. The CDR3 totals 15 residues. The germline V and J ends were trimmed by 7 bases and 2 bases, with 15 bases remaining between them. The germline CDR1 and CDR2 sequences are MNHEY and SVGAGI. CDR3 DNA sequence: TGTGCCAGCACTCCGACTCTTCCCGGCAATCAGCCCCAGCATTTT. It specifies CASTPTLPGNQPQHF.

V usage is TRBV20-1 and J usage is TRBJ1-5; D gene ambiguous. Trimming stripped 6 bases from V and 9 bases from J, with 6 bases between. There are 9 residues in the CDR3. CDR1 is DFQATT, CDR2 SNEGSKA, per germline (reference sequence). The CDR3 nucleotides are TGCAGTGCACCGGGGCCCCAGCATTTT. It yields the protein CSAPGPQHF.

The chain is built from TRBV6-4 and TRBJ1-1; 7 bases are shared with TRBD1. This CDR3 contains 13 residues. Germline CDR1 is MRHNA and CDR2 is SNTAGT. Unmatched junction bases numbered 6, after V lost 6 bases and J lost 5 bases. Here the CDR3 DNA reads TGTGCCAGCAGATCGACAGGGAAAACTGAAGCTTTCTTT. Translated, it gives CASRSTGKTEAFF.

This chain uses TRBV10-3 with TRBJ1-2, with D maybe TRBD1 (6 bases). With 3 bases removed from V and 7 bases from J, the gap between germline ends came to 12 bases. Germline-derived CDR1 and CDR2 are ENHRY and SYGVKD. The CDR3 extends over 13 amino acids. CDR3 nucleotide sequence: TGTGCCATCAGTGAAGGGGAAGGGGGTGGCTACACCTTC. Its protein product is CAISEGEGGGYTF.

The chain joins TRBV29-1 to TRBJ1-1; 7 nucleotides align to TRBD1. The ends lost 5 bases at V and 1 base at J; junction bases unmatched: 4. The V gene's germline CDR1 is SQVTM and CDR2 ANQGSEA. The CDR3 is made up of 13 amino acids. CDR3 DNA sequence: TGCAGCGTTCGACAGGGTACGAACACTGAAGCTTTCTTT. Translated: CSVRQGTNTEAFF.

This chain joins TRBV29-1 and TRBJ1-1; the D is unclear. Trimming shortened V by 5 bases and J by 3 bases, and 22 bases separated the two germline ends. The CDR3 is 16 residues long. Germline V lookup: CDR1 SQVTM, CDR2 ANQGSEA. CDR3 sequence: CSVRRRGVGLDTEAFF. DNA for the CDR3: TGCAGCGTTAGGAGACGGGGAGTTGGTTTGGACACTGAAGCTTTCTTT.

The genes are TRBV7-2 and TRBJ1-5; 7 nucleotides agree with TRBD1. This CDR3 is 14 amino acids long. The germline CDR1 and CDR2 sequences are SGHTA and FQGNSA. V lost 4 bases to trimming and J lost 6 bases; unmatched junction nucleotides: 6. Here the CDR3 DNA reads TGTGCCAGCAGCTCCACGACAGGGCCTCAGCCCCAGCATTTT. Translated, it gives CASSSTTGPQPQHF.

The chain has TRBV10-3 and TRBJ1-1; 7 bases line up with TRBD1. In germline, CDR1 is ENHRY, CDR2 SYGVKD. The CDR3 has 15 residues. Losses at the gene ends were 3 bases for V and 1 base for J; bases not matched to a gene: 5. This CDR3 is CAISDANRGNTEAFF. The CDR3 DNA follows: TGTGCCATCAGTGATGCAAACAGGGGGAACACTGAAGCTTTCTTT.

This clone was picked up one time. The DNA for the CDR3 is TGTGCCAGCAGTTTATTCAGGGTGGTATATGGCTACACCTTC. Its protein is CASSLFRVVYGYTF. This chain joins TRBV28 and TRBJ1-2, with a weak D call TRBD1 (5 bases). Germline V gene sequence: CDR1 MDHEN, CDR2 SYDVKM. The CDR3 is made up of 14 amino acids. V shed 1 base and J shed 5 bases, with 11 bases lying between them.

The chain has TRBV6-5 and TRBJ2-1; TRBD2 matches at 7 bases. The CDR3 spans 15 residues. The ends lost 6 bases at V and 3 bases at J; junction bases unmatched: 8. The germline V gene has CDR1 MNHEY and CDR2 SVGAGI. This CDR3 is CASSSGTTFYNEQFF. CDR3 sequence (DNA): TGTGCCAGCAGCTCCGGGACTACCTTCTACAATGAGCAGTTCTTC.

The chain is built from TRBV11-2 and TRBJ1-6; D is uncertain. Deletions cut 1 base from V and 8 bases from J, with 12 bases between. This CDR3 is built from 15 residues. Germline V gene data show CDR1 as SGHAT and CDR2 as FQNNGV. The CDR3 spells CASSLVYPGDSPLHF. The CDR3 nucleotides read TGTGCCAGCAGCTTAGTGTATCCGGGAGATTCACCCCTCCACTTT.

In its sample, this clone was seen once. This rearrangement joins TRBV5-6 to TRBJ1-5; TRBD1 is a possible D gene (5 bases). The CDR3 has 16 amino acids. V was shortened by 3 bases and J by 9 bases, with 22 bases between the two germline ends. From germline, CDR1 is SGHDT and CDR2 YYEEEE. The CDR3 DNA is TGTGCCAGCAGCTCCCGAAGAATACAGGCCTTGGGGCCCCAGCATTTT. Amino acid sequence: CASSSRRIQALGPQHF.

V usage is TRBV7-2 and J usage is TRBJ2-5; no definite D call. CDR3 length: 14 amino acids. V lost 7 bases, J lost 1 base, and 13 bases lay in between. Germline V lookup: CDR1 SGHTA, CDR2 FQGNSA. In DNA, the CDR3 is TGTGCCAGCACCCCAAACTCCGGCCAAGAGACCCAGTACTTC. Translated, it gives CASTPNSGQETQYF.

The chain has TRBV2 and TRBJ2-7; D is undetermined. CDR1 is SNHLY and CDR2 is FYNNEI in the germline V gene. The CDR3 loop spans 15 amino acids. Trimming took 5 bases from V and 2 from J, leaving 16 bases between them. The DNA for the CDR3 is TGTGCCAGCAGTAATGACTGGAAGAATACCTACGAGCAGTACTTC. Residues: CASSNDWKNTYEQYF.

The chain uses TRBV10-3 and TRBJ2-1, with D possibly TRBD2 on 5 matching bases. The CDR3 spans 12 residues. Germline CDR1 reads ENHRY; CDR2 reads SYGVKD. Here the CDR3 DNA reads TGTGCTTCCAGCGGCACATACAATGAGCAGTTCTTC. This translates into CASSGTYNEQFF.

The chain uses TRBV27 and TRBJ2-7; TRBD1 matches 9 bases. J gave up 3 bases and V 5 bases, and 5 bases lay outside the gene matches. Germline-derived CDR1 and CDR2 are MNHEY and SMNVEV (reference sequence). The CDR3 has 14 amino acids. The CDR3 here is CASSPQGASYEQYF. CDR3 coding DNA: TGTGCCAGCAGTCCACAGGGGGCTAGCTACGAGCAGTACTTC.

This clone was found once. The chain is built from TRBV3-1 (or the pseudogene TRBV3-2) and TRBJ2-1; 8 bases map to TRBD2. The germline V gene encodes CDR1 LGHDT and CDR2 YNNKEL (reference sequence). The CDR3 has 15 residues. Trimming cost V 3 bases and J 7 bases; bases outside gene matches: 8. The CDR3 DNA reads TGTGCCAGCAGCCAGCCGGGGGGGCGGGAAAATGAGCAGTTCTTC. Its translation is CASSQPGGRENEQFF.